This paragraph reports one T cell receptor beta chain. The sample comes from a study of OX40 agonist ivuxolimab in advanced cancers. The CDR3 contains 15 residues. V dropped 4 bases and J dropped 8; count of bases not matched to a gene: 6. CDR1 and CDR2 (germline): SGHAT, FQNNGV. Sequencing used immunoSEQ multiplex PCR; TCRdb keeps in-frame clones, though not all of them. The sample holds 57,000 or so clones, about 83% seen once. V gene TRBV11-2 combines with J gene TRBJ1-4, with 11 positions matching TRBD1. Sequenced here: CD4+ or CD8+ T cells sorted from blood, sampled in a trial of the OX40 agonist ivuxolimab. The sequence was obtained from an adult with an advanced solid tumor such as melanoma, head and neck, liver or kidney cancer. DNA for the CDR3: TGTGCCAGCAGCTCGTCCGGGACAGGGGGGGAAAAACTGTTTTTT. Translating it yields CASSSSGTGGEKLFF.